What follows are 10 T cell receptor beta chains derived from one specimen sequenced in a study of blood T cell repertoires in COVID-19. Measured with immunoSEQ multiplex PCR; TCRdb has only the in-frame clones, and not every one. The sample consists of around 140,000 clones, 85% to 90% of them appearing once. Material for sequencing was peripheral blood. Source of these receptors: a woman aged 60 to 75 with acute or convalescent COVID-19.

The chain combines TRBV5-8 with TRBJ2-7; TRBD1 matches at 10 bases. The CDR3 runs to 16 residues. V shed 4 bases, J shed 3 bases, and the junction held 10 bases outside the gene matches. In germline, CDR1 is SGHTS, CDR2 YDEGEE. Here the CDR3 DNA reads TGTGCCAGCAGCCACGGACAGGGGGGTTGGGGCTACGAGCAGTACTTC. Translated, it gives CASSHGQGGWGYEQYF.

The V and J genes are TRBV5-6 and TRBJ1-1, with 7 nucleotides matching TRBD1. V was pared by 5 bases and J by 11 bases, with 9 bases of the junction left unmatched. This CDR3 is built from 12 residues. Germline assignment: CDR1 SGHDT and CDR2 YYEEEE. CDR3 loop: CASSRATGNAFF. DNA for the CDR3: TGTGCCAGCAGTCGGGCGACAGGGAACGCTTTCTTT.

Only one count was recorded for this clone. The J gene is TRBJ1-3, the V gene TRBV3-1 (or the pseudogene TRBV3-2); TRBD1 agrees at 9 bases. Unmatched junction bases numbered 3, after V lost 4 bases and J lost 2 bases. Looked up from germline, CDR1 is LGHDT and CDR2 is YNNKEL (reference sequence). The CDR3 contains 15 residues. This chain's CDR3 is CASSRRDRAGNTIYF. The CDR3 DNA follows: TGTGCCAGCAGCCGACGGGACAGGGCTGGAAACACCATATATTTT.

The CDR3 DNA reads TGCGCCAGCAGTGTAGGACAGGGTGCGCCCTACTATGGCTACACCTTC. It specifies CASSVGQGAPYYGYTF. The chain carries TRBV10-2 and TRBJ1-2, with 8 bases lining up with TRBD1. Germline CDR1 is WSHSY and CDR2 is SAAADI. This CDR3 region has 16 residues. The V and J ends lost 4 bases and 3 bases, in that order; junction bases with no gene match: 10.

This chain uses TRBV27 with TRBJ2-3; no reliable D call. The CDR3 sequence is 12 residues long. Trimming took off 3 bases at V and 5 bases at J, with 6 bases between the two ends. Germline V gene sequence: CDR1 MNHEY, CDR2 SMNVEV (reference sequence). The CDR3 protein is CASSFPKDTQYF. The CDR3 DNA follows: TGTGCCAGCAGTTTTCCCAAAGATACGCAGTATTTT.

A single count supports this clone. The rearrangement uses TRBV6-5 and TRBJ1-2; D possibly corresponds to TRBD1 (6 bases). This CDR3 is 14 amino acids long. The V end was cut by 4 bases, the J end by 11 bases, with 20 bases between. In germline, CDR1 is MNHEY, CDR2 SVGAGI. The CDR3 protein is CASSSPWGGSSYTF. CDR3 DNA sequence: TGTGCCAGCAGTTCCCCCTGGGGGGGCTCGTCGTACACCTTC.

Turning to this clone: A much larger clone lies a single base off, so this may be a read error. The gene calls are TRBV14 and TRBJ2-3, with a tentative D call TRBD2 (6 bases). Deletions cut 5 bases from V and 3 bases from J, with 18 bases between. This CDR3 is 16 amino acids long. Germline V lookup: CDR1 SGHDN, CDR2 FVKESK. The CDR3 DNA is TGTGCCAGCAGCGAGGAGGGGCGGGCGAGTACAGATACGCAGTATTTT. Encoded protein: CASSEEGRASTDTQYF.

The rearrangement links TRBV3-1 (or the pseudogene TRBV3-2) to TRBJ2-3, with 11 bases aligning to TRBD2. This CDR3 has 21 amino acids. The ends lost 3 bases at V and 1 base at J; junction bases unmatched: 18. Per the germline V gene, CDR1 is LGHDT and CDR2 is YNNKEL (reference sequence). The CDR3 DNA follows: TGTGCCAGCAGCCAGTCCTATCAGAGGTGGAGACTAGCGGGACGCACAGATACGCAGTATTTT. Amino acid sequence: CASSQSYQRWRLAGRTDTQYF.

The CDR3 DNA sequence: TGCGCCACCAGGACCTGGGGACTTCCAGAGACCCAGTACTTC. Residues: CATRTWGLPETQYF. This rearrangement joins TRBV10-2 to TRBJ2-5, with D perhaps matching TRBD2 (6 bases). The CDR3 is 14 amino acids. V lost 10 bases, J lost 4 bases, and 19 bases lay in between. Per germline, CDR1 WSHSY and CDR2 SAAADI.

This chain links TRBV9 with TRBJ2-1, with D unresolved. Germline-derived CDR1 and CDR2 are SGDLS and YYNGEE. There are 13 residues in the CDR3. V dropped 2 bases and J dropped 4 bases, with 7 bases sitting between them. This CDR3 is CASSVMQYNEQFF. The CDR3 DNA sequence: TGTGCCAGCAGCGTTATGCAGTACAATGAGCAGTTCTTC.